This T cell receptor (beta chain) is drawn from a study of T cell responses to AZD1222 COVID-19 vaccine. A remark on this clone: At the DNA level, this CDR3 is encoded by other sequences in the same sample as well.

TCRdb's copy holds only in-frame clones and misses some; the assay was immunoSEQ multiplex PCR. The table shows 150,000 to 180,000 clones, with 86% occurring only once. The receptor's source is an adult in good health. The sample here was peripheral blood, taken on day 0 of MenACWY control vaccination.

This chain's CDR3 is CASSPKETQYF. The CDR3 region has the DNA TGTGCCAGCTCTCCTAAAGAGACCCAGTACTTC. The V and J genes are TRBV18 and TRBJ2-5; D is unclear. The V end was cut by 6 bases, the J end by 3 bases, with 5 bases between. CDR3 length equals 11 residues. In germline, CDR1 is KGHSH, CDR2 LQKENI.